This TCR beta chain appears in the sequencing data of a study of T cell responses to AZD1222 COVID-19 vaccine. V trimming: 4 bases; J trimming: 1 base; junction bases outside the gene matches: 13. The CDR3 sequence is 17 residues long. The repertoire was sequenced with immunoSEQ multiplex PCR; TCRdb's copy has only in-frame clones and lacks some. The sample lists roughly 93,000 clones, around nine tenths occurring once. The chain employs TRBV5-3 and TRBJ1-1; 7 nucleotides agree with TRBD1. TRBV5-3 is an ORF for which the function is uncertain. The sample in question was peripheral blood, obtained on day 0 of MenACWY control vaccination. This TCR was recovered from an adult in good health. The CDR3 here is CARSTDRDGLGNTEAFF. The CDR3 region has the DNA TGTGCCAGAAGCACCGACAGGGATGGTCTTGGGAACACTGAAGCTTTCTTT.